The 18 T cell receptor beta chains in this list originate from one sample, sequenced in a study of OX40 agonist ivuxolimab in advanced cancers. Data came from immunoSEQ multiplex PCR; TCRdb stores just in-frame clones and leaves some out. This table holds about 68,000 clones, roughly 83% found once. The sample here was CD4+ or CD8+ T cells sorted from blood, taken in a trial of the OX40 agonist ivuxolimab. The receptors originated from an adult with an advanced solid tumor such as melanoma, head and neck, liver or kidney cancer.

This clone has more than one count but fewer than ten. This chain links TRBV7-9 with TRBJ2-3; weak D call: TRBD2 (5 bases). V lost 11 bases, J lost 8 bases, and 14 bases lay in between. Germline V CDR1 and CDR2: SEHNR, FQNEAQ (reference sequence). The CDR3 consists of 11 residues. The CDR3 protein is CAGLEVRTQYF. The CDR3, as DNA: TGTGCCGGACTTGAAGTGCGTACGCAGTATTTT.

CDR3 amino acids: CASSLVPHRNSNQPQHF. Here the CDR3 DNA reads TGTGCCAGCAGCTTAGTACCACACAGGAATAGCAATCAGCCCCAGCATTTT. V and J are TRBV7-9 and TRBJ1-5, with D perhaps matching TRBD1 (5 bases). Germline V gene sequence: CDR1 SEHNR, CDR2 FQNEAQ (reference sequence). V shed 1 base and J shed 0 bases, with 13 bases lying between them. CDR3 length: 17 residues.

This clone was detected a few times. The chain couples TRBV5-1 to TRBJ1-1; 8 bases map to TRBD1. Trimming cost V 6 bases and J 0 bases; bases outside gene matches: 7. The germline V gene encodes CDR1 SGHRS and CDR2 YFSETQ. This CDR3 has 15 amino acids. CDR3 region: CASKGTGGMNTEAFF. DNA of the CDR3: TGCGCCAGCAAGGGAACAGGGGGGATGAACACTGAAGCTTTCTTT. Based on the CDR3 plus reference TRBV5-1 and TRBJ1-1, the full variable domain is KAGVTQTPRYLIKTRGQQVTLSCSPISGHRSVSWYQQTPGQGLQFLFEYFSETQRNKGNFPGRFSGRQFSNSRSEMNVSTLELGDSALYLCASKGTGGMNTEAFFGQGTRLTVV.

The CDR3: CASSVDLSNQPQHF. In DNA, the CDR3 is TGTGCCAGCAGCGTCGACCTTAGCAATCAGCCCCAGCATTTT. V gene TRBV5-6 combines with J gene TRBJ1-5; no reliable D call. The CDR3 has 14 amino acids. The germline CDR1 and CDR2 sequences are SGHDT and YYEEEE. Trimming pared 4 bases from V and 0 bases from J, leaving 8 bases between.

This chain joins TRBV19 and TRBJ2-3, with 7 bases lining up with TRBD1. The CDR3 totals 15 residues. CDR1 is LNHDA and CDR2 is SQIVND in the germline V gene (reference sequence). The junction had 9 bases not matched to a gene; V was cut back by 7 bases and J by 2 bases. CDR3 in amino acids: CASTRGMGPTDTQYF. In DNA form, the CDR3 reads TGTGCCAGTACCAGGGGGATGGGACCCACAGATACGCAGTATTTT.

V and J are TRBV6-1 and TRBJ1-2; a possible D gene is TRBD1 (5 bases). The CDR3 runs to 13 residues. V shed 7 bases and J shed 7 bases, with 16 bases lying between them. Germline V gene lookup returns CDR1 MNHNS and CDR2 SASEGT. The CDR3: CASTGRVLSGYTF. DNA of the CDR3: TGTGCCAGCACGGGCAGGGTCCTTAGTGGCTACACCTTC.

The chain uses TRBV21-1 and TRBJ2-7. TRBV21-1 is a recognized pseudogene. This CDR3 comprises 11 residues. The CDR3 loop is CASSPNHEQYF. Here the CDR3 DNA reads TGTGCCAGCAGCCCCAACCACGAGCAGTACTTC.

The chain links TRBV18 to TRBJ1-1; D possibly corresponds to TRBD1 (6 bases). Germline CDR1 reads KGHSH; CDR2 reads LQKENI. The CDR3 is made up of 16 amino acids. Between the trimmed V and J ends, which lost 3 bases and 1 base, there was a span of 15 bases. The CDR3 coding sequence is TGTGCCAGCTCACCGATAGAGACAGGACAGAACACTGAAGCTTTCTTT. Its protein product is CASSPIETGQNTEAFF.

Details on this clone: One end of the junction does not line up with germline, which may come from a read error. The sample contains more than one DNA sequence encoding this CDR3. The rearrangement uses TRBV7-7 and TRBJ2-7; TRBD1 matches at 8 bases. The CDR3 runs to 15 residues. Per the germline V gene, CDR1 is SSHAT and CDR2 is FNYEAQ (reference sequence). The CDR3 loop reads CASSLGWTGSDEQYF. Here the CDR3 DNA reads TGTGCCAGCAGTTTAGGGTGGACAGGGTCTGACGAGCAGTACTTC.

The V call is TRBV11-3, the J call TRBJ2-3, with a weak D call TRBD2 (7 bases). CDR1 and CDR2 (germline): SGHNT, YENEEA. Trimming cost V 2 bases and J 2 bases, with 11 bases left between them. CDR3 length: 15 amino acids. In nucleotides, the CDR3 is TGTGCCAGCAGCTTAAGGGGGGGCAACACAGATACGCAGTATTTT. Residues: CASSLRGGNTDTQYF.

The chain combines TRBV9 with TRBJ2-1, with 8 bases that match TRBD2. V dropped 5 bases and J dropped 1; count of bases not matched to a gene: 11. The germline CDR1 and CDR2 sequences are SGDLS and YYNGEE. The CDR3 totals 17 residues. The CDR3 coding sequence is TGTGCCAGCAGTACGCTCGGGGGGGCCGGGTCCTACAATGAGCAGTTCTTC. Protein sequence: CASSTLGGAGSYNEQFF.

This clone was observed a few times. CDR3 amino acids: CASSYGGGEGYGYTF. In nucleotides, the CDR3 is TGTGCCAGCAGTTATGGTGGAGGGGAAGGCTATGGCTACACCTTC. The genes are TRBV6-6 and TRBJ1-2; perhaps TRBD1 as D (5 bases). Germline V gene lookup returns CDR1 MNHNY and CDR2 SVGAGI (reference sequence). The CDR3 is 15 amino acids. Between the trimmed V and J ends, which lost 3 bases and 4 bases, there was a span of 15 bases.

The CDR3 loop reads CASSLPRGRTDTQYF. The CDR3 coding sequence is TGTGCCAGCAGCCTTCCGCGGGGGCGCACAGATACGCAGTATTTT. The chain has TRBV7-2 and TRBJ2-3; possible D gene TRBD2, 7 bases. The germline V and J ends were trimmed by 5 bases and 1 base, with 13 bases remaining between them. Germline V CDR1 and CDR2: SGHTA, FQGNSA. The CDR3 runs to 15 residues.

This sequence joins TRBV7-8 and TRBJ2-5, with D perhaps TRBD1 (6 bases). This CDR3 has 14 residues. The V end was cut by 3 bases, the J end by 3 bases, with 11 bases between. Germline CDR1 and CDR2: SGHVS and FQNEAQ. The CDR3 DNA follows: TGTGCCAGCAGCTTGGGACAATTTAAAGAGACCCAGTACTTC. Amino acids: CASSLGQFKETQYF.

The rearrangement uses TRBV7-2 and TRBJ1-5, with D possibly TRBD1 on 5 matching bases. V was pared by 4 bases and J by 10 bases, with 14 bases between. CDR3 length: 13 residues. Germline loops: CDR1 SGHTA, CDR2 FQGNSA. The CDR3 reads CASSSPPGQPQHF. The DNA of the CDR3 is TGTGCCAGCAGCTCTCCCCCAGGGCAACCCCAGCATTTT. Variable domain in full (rest from reference TRBV7-2 and TRBJ1-5): GAGVSQSPSNKVTEKGKDVELRCDPISGHTALYWYRQSLGQGLEFLIYFQGNSAPDKSGLPSDRFSAERTGGSVSTLTIQRTQQEDSAVYLCASSSPPGQPQHFGDGTRLSIL.

The chain uses TRBV5-1 and TRBJ2-2, with D hard to call. The CDR3 runs to 15 residues. Trimming stripped 2 bases from V and 2 bases from J, with 10 bases between. CDR1 SGHRS and CDR2 YFSETQ come from the germline V gene. The CDR3 loop reads CASSFVRRNTGELFF. DNA of the CDR3: TGCGCCAGCAGCTTCGTCAGAAGAAACACCGGGGAGCTGTTTTTT.

DNA of the CDR3: TGTGCCAGTAGTTTACTACTGAACACCGGGGAGCTGTTTTTT. Encoded protein: CASSLLLNTGELFF. The chain joins TRBV19 to TRBJ2-2, with D unclear. Deletions cut 5 bases from V and 1 base from J, with 8 bases between. The germline V gene has CDR1 LNHDA and CDR2 SQIVND (reference sequence). The length of the CDR3 is 14 residues.

The CDR3 region has the DNA TGTGCCAGCAGCTCAGGGACAGGGGAATACGAGCAGTACTTC. The encoded protein is CASSSGTGEYEQYF. V gene TRBV7-9 combines with J gene TRBJ2-7, with 10 bases fitting TRBD1. V lost 4 bases, J lost 4 bases, and 4 bases stayed unmatched. This CDR3 spans 14 amino acids. CDR1 and CDR2 from the germline V gene are SEHNR and FQNEAQ (reference sequence).